One T cell receptor (beta chain) is described in this entry. The sample is drawn from a study of blood T cell repertoires in COVID-19. As for the study in general: The samples span acute and convalescent COVID-19 from the United States, Italy and Spain.

In the source study's methods: Amplification of reference gene primers was used by the study to estimate nucleated cell counts. Sequencing used immunoSEQ multiplex PCR; TCRdb keeps in-frame clones, though not all of them. The V and J calls and clone size were taken over from that table, and D and trimming were inferred from the DNA. The table has over 95,000 clones, around 81% seen once; the top ten hold 8.5% to 12%. Sequences were obtained from peripheral blood. The sequence derives from a human donor in a cohort sampled during active COVID-19.

CDR3 sequence reads: CASRNNLAGGPRSYEQYF. Here the CDR3 DNA reads TGTGCCAGCAGAAACAATCTAGCGGGGGGGCCTCGCTCCTACGAGCAGTACTTC. The chain links TRBV27 to TRBJ2-7, with 12 bases matching TRBD2. Germline V gene lookup returns CDR1 MNHEY and CDR2 SMNVEV (reference sequence). The CDR3 sequence is 18 residues long. V gave up 6 bases and J gave up 0 bases; unmatched junction bases: 12.